The 27 T cell receptor beta chains presented below share a single source sample, sequenced in a study of T cell clonotyping in hematopoietic cell transplantation. Sequencing was performed with immunoSEQ multiplex PCR; in TCRdb, only in-frame clones are kept and a portion is missing. The sample has tens of thousands of clones, about 93% seen once; the top ten hold 0.85% to 0.9%. The sample was peripheral blood mononuclear cells. These receptors originate from a woman aged 50 to 60 in good health. Some clones in this sample may be carry-over from other donors' samples.

The genes are TRBV11-2 and TRBJ1-3, with 11 bases aligning to TRBD1. Germline assignment: CDR1 SGHAT and CDR2 FQNNGV. V lost 1 base and J lost 2; bases outside the gene matches: 1. The CDR3 is 16 amino acids. This chain's CDR3 is CASSLGGQGAGNTIYF. Here the CDR3 DNA reads TGTGCCAGCAGCTTAGGGGGACAGGGGGCTGGAAACACCATATATTTT.

The V call is TRBV19, the J call TRBJ2-7, with 10 bases identical to TRBD1. Germline loops: CDR1 LNHDA, CDR2 SQIVND (reference sequence). The CDR3 extends over 15 amino acids. The V gene end was trimmed by 6 bases and the J gene end by 4 bases; junction bases not matched to a gene: 9. This CDR3 is CASSNLDRGKYEQYF. The CDR3 DNA reads as TGTGCCAGTAGCAACTTGGACAGGGGGAAGTACGAGCAGTACTTC.

The rearrangement joins TRBV5-6 to TRBJ1-2; D unresolved. This CDR3 comprises 13 residues. V gave up 0 bases and J gave up 2 bases, with 5 bases separating them. Per the germline V gene, CDR1 is SGHDT and CDR2 is YYEEEE. Written as DNA, the CDR3 is TGTGCCAGCAGCTTGGTCCAGAACTATGGCTACACCTTC. It is translated as CASSLVQNYGYTF. The full variable domain, in which reference TRBV5-6 and TRBJ1-2 provide the parts outside the CDR3, is DAGVTQSPTHLIKTRGQQVTLRCSPKSGHDTVSWYQQALGQGPQFIFQYYEEEERQRGNFPDRFSGHQFPNYSSELNVNALLLGDSALYLCASSLVQNYGYTFGSGTRLTVV.

The chain recombines TRBV5-1 with TRBJ1-3, with no clear D. V lost 4 bases and J 0 bases, leaving 8 bases between the germline ends. Germline V gene lookup returns CDR1 SGHRS and CDR2 YFSETQ. There are 14 residues in the CDR3. The CDR3 spells CASSPENSGNTIYF. The CDR3 DNA reads TGCGCCAGCAGCCCCGAGAACTCTGGAAACACCATATATTTT.

The rearrangement links TRBV7-6 to TRBJ1-2; D gene uncertain. Germline V gives CDR1 SGHVS, CDR2 FNYEAQ. CDR3 length: 17 residues. The V and J ends lost 4 bases and 8 bases respectively, with 26 bases between them. The CDR3 protein is CASSSGLGPLDFGGYTF. CDR3 bases: TGTGCCAGCAGCTCCGGTCTCGGCCCCCTCGATTTTGGGGGCTACACCTTC.

The chain has TRBV29-1 and TRBJ2-5, with 7 bases lining up with TRBD1. The germline V gene encodes CDR1 SQVTM and CDR2 ANQGSEA. The J segment lost 2 bases and the V segment lost 3 bases, leaving 3 bases of the junction unmatched. The CDR3 has 13 residues. The CDR3 DNA reads as TGCAGCGTTGAGTTGGACAGGCAAGAGACCCAGTACTTC. It is translated as CSVELDRQETQYF.

This clone was seen a handful of times. J is TRBJ2-3 and V is TRBV11-2; tentatively, D is TRBD2 (6 bases). The CDR3 sequence is 13 residues long. Germline V lookup: CDR1 SGHAT, CDR2 FQNNGV. V was clipped by 5 bases and J by 6 bases, with 12 bases between them. The chain's CDR3 is CASSRDSPDTQYF. CDR3 nucleotide sequence: TGTGCCAGCAGCCGGGACTCTCCGGATACGCAGTATTTT.

The chain uses TRBV9 and TRBJ1-2; 7 bases fit TRBD1. The CDR3 loop spans 15 amino acids. CDR1 SGDLS and CDR2 YYNGEE come from the germline V gene. With 3 bases clipped from V and 4 bases from J, the junction kept 9 bases outside the gene matches. The DNA of the CDR3 is TGTGCCAGCAGCGCGCAGACGGGACAGACCTATGGCTACACCTTC. Translation gives CASSAQTGQTYGYTF.

The chain couples TRBV7-3 to TRBJ2-2; no definite D call. Germline CDR1 and CDR2: SGHTA and FQGTGA. Trimming shortened V by 8 bases and J by 6 bases, and 10 bases separated the two germline ends. The CDR3 spans 12 residues. The CDR3 protein is CASATAAGELFF. In nucleotides, the CDR3 is TGTGCCAGCGCTACGGCGGCCGGGGAGCTGTTTTTT. Using reference TRBV7-3 and TRBJ2-2 for the parts outside the CDR3, the full variable domain is GAGVSQTPSNKVTEKGKYVELRCDPISGHTALYWYRQSLGQGPEFLIYFQGTGAADDSGLPNDRFFAVRPEGSVSTLKIQRTERGDSAVYLCASATAAGELFFGEGSRLTVL.

This clone was seen more than once but under ten times. The chain joins TRBV28 to TRBJ1-4; tentatively, D is TRBD1 (5 bases). Trimming stripped 8 bases from V and 8 bases from J, with 12 bases between. This CDR3 comprises 12 residues. Germline values: CDR1 MDHEN, CDR2 SYDVKM. CDR3 amino acids: CASGGRREKLFF. The DNA of the CDR3 is TGTGCCAGCGGGGGACGACGGGAAAAACTGTTTTTT.

The rearrangement links TRBV5-1 to TRBJ1-1, with D unclear. CDR1 is SGHRS and CDR2 is YFSETQ in the germline V gene. This CDR3 contains 15 residues. The germline V and J ends were trimmed by 4 bases and 2 bases, with 15 bases remaining between them. CDR3 in DNA: TGCGCCAGCAGCGAAGGCCCCTGGGGAAACACTGAAGCTTTCTTT. It encodes CASSEGPWGNTEAFF.

The sample holds a few counts of this clone. The chain carries TRBV11-2 and TRBJ2-7; D might be TRBD2 (5 bases). This CDR3 is 13 amino acids long. The germline V gene encodes CDR1 SGHAT and CDR2 FQNNGV. The V gene lost 7 bases and the J gene lost 3 bases, with 13 bases spanning the gap. The CDR3 spells CASMQDYYYEQYF. In DNA, the CDR3 is TGTGCCAGCATGCAAGACTACTACTACGAGCAGTACTTC.

The chain couples TRBV29-1 to TRBJ2-2; TRBD2 matches 11 bases. V shed 6 bases, J shed 6 bases, and the junction held 18 bases outside the gene matches. Germline V lookup: CDR1 SQVTM, CDR2 ANQGSEA. There are 18 residues in the CDR3. CDR3 amino acids: CSVGTGVRPSGGPGELFF. Written as DNA, the CDR3 is TGCAGCGTGGGCACGGGGGTTCGTCCTAGCGGGGGGCCCGGGGAGCTGTTTTTT.

The genes are TRBV7-2 and TRBJ1-4; D might be TRBD1 (6 bases). Looked up from germline, CDR1 is SGHTA and CDR2 is FQGNSA. V was clipped by 5 bases and J by 3 bases, with 13 bases between them. The CDR3 totals 15 residues. The CDR3 loop reads CASSPTGTSNEKLFF. The CDR3 nucleotides read TGTGCCAGCAGCCCGACCGGGACATCTAATGAAAAACTGTTTTTT.

The chain carries TRBV10-3 and TRBJ2-2; a possible D gene is TRBD1 (7 bases). This CDR3 region has 17 residues. In germline, CDR1 is ENHRY, CDR2 SYGVKD. Trimming removed 6 bases from V and 1 base from J, with 18 bases in between. CDR3 coding DNA: TGTGCCATCAGGGGAAACAGGGGACTCCAGAACACCGGGGAGCTGTTTTTT. Protein sequence: CAIRGNRGLQNTGELFF.

This clone was picked up a small number of times. The chain combines TRBV5-1 with TRBJ2-5; 7 bases match TRBD2. CDR3 length: 14 residues. V dropped 0 bases and J dropped 5; count of bases not matched to a gene: 4. Germline-derived CDR1 and CDR2 are SGHRS and YFSETQ. CDR3 sequence: CASSLGLASETQYF. The DNA of the CDR3 is TGCGCCAGCAGCTTGGGACTAGCATCCGAGACCCAGTACTTC.

The chain carries TRBV11-3 and TRBJ2-7; maybe TRBD1 (5 bases). Germline CDR1 SGHNT, CDR2 YENEEA. The CDR3 has 14 residues. Deletions cut 5 bases from V and 2 bases from J, with 13 bases between. The CDR3 coding sequence is TGTGCCAGCAGCCCATCCGACAGAACCTACGAGCAGTACTTC. This sequence encodes CASSPSDRTYEQYF.

The genes are TRBV11-2 and TRBJ2-7, with TRBD2 identical over 7 bases. The CDR3 consists of 14 residues. Losses at the gene ends were 2 bases for V and 6 bases for J; bases not matched to a gene: 7. Germline values: CDR1 SGHAT, CDR2 FQNNGV. CDR3 sequence (DNA): TGTGCCAGCAGCTTATGGGGGGGGGATGGCGAGCAGTACTTC. Encoded protein: CASSLWGGDGEQYF.

In this sample, this clone turned up once. The CDR3, as DNA: TGTGCTAGTGGTTTGGAGCCACAGGGCTACCTATATGGCTACACCTTC. Its translation: CASGLEPQGYLYGYTF. The chain carries TRBV12-5 and TRBJ1-2; maybe TRBD1 (6 bases). This CDR3 is 16 amino acids long. Germline CDR1 LGHNT, CDR2 FRNRAP. V lost 1 base and J lost 5, with 17 bases in between.

The gene calls are TRBV28 and TRBJ1-2; D ambiguous. The germline V gene has CDR1 MDHEN and CDR2 SYDVKM. Trimming pared 1 base from V and 5 bases from J, leaving 5 bases between. The CDR3 totals 12 residues. CDR3 sequence reads: CASSLSTYGYTF. CDR3 DNA sequence: TGTGCCAGCAGTTTATCGACATATGGCTACACCTTC.

The chain joins TRBV21-1 to TRBJ1-2. TRBV21-1 is flagged as a pseudogene. The length of the CDR3 is 13 residues. The DNA for the CDR3 is TGTGCCATCAGGGGGGAGTTTAACTATGGCTACACCTTC. This translates into CAIRGEFNYGYTF.

The chain combines TRBV5-6 with TRBJ1-1; D gene unclear. The length of the CDR3 is 15 residues. Germline assignment: CDR1 SGHDT and CDR2 YYEEEE. Trimming took off 4 bases at V and 6 bases at J, with 19 bases between the two ends. The CDR3 sequence is CASSLGSLELPEAFF. The CDR3 region has the DNA TGTGCCAGCAGCCTGGGATCTTTGGAGTTACCTGAAGCTTTCTTT.

The chain recombines TRBV27 with TRBJ2-7, with unresolved D. Germline-derived CDR1 and CDR2 are MNHEY and SMNVEV (reference sequence). CDR3 size: 13 residues. V lost 5 bases and J 3 bases, leaving 11 bases between the germline ends. CDR3 nucleotide sequence: TGTGCCAGCAGTCGGACGGATAGCTACGAGCAGTACTTC. This encodes CASSRTDSYEQYF.

This clone turned up a few times. V gene TRBV9 combines with J gene TRBJ2-6; D remains unclear. CDR1 is SGDLS and CDR2 is YYNGEE in the germline V gene. The CDR3 extends over 13 amino acids. The V end lost 3 bases, the J end lost 0 bases, and 1 base lay between the germline ends. CDR3 amino acids: CASSASGANVLTF. CDR3 DNA: TGTGCCAGCAGCGCCTCTGGGGCCAACGTCCTGACTTTC.

The rearrangement joins TRBV6-5 to TRBJ1-1; D is uncertain. This CDR3 has 14 residues. Germline CDR1 MNHEY, CDR2 SVGAGI. V lost 6 bases and J lost 3, with 14 bases in between. The CDR3 loop reads CASRLPGKDTEAFF. As DNA, the CDR3 is TGTGCCAGCAGGCTTCCTGGGAAAGACACTGAAGCTTTCTTT.

The rearrangement uses TRBV11-3 and TRBJ1-5; TRBD1 is a possible D gene (5 bases). V was pared by 3 bases and J by 7 bases, with 10 bases between. This CDR3 spans 13 amino acids. Per germline, CDR1 SGHNT and CDR2 YENEEA. The CDR3, as DNA: TGTGCCAGCAGCTTGGGGCCAGACCAGCCCCAGCATTTT. Encoded protein: CASSLGPDQPQHF.

The chain uses TRBV5-1 and TRBJ1-2; the D gene is possibly TRBD1 (6 bases). Trimming left V 3 bases short and J 2 bases short, with 14 bases between. CDR3 length: 15 amino acids. CDR1 SGHRS and CDR2 YFSETQ come from the germline V gene. CDR3 in DNA: TGCGCCAGCAGCTCAGTTTTGGACAGCAACTATGGCTACACCTTC. Translated: CASSSVLDSNYGYTF.